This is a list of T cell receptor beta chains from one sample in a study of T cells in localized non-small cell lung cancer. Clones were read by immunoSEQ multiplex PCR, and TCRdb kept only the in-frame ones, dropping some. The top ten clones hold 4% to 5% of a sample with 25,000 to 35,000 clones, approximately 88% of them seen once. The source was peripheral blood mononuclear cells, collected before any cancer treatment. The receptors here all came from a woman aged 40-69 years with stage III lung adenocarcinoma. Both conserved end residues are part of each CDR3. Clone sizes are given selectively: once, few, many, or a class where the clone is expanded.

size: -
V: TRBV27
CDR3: CASSPQIKQFANYGYTF

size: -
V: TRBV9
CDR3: CASSVGGRALAGELFF

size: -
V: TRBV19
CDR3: CASSIDRSLGYGYTF

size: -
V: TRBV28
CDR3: CASEGEEYEKLFF

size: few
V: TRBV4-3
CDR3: CASSQDLVIAGEHGYTF

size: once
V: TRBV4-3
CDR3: CASSPHLLVGGGTEAFF

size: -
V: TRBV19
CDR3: CASSIGAHTDTQYF

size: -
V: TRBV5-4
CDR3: CASSLVPGMVYEQYF

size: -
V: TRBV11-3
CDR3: CASSLGTGGTNEQFF

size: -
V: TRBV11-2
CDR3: CASSSRTANTEAFF

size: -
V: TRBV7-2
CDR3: CASSLGGGEDTDTQYF

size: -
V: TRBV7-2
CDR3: CASSLASFGGAGQFF

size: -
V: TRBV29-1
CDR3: CSVGGGGFRPEAFF

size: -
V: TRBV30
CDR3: CAWSAGSTDTQYF

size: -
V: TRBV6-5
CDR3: CASRRQGFGETQYF

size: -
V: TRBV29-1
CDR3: CSVEGEGTRGSYEQYF

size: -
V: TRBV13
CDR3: CASSLVVGHEQYF

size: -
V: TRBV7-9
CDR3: CASSFGGGDTQYF

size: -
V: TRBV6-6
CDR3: CASSYGGEQFF

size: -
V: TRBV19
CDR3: CASSVSAGAGANVLTF

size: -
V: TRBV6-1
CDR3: CASSARTGGNTIYF

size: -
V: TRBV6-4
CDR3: CASSGGQGSGYTF

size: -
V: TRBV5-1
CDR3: CASMNGFNTEAFF

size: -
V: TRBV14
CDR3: CASSPRRGNTGELFF

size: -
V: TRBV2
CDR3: CASSEGLAGDETQYF

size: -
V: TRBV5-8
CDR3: CASSLAGQPNEKLFF

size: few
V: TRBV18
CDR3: CASSLQEETQYF

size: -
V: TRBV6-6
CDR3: CAGGAYNSPLHF

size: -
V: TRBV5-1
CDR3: CASSPGDRRYNEQFF

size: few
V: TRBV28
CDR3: CASYSSNQPQHF

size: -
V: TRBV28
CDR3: CASSLTGYGYTF